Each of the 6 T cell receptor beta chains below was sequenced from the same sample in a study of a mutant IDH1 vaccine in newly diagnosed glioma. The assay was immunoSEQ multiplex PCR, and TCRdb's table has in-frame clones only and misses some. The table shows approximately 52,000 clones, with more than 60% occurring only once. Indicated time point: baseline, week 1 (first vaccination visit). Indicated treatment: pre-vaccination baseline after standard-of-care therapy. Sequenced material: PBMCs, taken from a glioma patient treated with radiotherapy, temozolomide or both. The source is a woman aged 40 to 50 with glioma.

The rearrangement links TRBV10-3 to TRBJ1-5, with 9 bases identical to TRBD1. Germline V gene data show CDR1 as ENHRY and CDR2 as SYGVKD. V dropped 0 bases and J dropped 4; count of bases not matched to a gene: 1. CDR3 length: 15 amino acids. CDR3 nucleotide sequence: TGTGCCATCAGTGAGTCGACAGGGGGTAATCAGCCCCAGCATTTT. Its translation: CAISESTGGNQPQHF.

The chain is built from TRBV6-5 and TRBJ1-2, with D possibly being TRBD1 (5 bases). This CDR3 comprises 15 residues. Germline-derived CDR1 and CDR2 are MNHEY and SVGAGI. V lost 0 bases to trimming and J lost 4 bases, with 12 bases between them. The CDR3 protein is CASSYSGRAVYGYTF. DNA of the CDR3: TGTGCCAGCAGTTACTCGGGCAGGGCGGTCTATGGCTACACCTTC.

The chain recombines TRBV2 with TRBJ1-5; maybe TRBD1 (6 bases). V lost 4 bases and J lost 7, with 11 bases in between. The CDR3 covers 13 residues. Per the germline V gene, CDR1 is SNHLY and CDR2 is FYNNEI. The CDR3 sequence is CASSAQTGQPQHF. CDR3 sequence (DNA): TGTGCCAGCAGTGCCCAGACAGGACAGCCCCAGCATTTT.

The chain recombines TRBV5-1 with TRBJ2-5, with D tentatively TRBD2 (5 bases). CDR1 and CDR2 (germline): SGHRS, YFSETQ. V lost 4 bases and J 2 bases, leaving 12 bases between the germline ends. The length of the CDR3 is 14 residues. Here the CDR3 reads CASSPGMLQETQYF. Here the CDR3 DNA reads TGCGCCAGCAGCCCGGGAATGCTGCAAGAGACCCAGTACTTC.

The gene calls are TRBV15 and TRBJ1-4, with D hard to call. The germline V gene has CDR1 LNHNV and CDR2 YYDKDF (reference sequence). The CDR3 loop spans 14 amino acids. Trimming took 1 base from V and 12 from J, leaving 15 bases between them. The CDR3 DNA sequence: TGTGCCACCAGCAGAGGGACGGTGGGGATTGAACTGTTTTTT. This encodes CATSRGTVGIELFF.

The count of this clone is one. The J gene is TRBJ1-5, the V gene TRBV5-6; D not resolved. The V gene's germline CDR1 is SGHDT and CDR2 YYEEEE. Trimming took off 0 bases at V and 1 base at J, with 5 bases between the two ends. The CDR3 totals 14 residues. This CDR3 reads CASSLERSNQPQHF. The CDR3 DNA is TGTGCCAGCAGCTTGGAGAGGAGCAATCAGCCCCAGCATTTT.